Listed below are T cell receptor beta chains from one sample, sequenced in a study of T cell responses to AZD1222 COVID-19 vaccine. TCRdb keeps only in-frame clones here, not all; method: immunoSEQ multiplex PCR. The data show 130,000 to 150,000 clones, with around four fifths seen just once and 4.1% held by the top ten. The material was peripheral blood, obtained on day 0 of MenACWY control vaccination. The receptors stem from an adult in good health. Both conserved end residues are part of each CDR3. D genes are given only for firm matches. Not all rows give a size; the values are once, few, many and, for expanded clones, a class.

CASSESHSGQAGNTIYF,TGTGCCAGCAGCGAATCTCATTCGGGACAGGCTGGAAACACCATATATTTT,TRBD1,-,TRBV2,TRBJ1-3
CASSQVRTGRATNEKLFF,TGCGCCAGCAGCCAAGTCCGGACAGGCCGTGCAACTAATGAAAAACTGTTTTTT,TRBD1,-,TRBV4-1,TRBJ1-4
CASSEDRAGGYTF,TGTGCCAGCTCGGAGGACAGGGCGGGTGGCTACACCTTC,TRBD1,-,TRBV18,TRBJ1-2
CASSYNRGGTDTQYF,TGCGCCAGCAGCTACAACAGGGGGGGCACAGATACGCAGTATTTT,TRBD1,-,TRBV5-1,TRBJ2-3
CASSLVTSPLNEQFF,TGCGCCAGCAGCTTGGTAACTAGCCCCTTAAATGAGCAGTTCTTC,-,-,TRBV5-1,TRBJ2-1
CATSRGGQLNTEAFF,TGTGCCACCAGCAGGGGGGGACAGTTAAACACTGAAGCTTTCTTT,TRBD1,-,TRBV15,TRBJ1-1
CASSQDVVGRQNYGYTF,TGTGCCAGCAGCCAAGACGTGGTAGGGCGACAGAACTATGGCTACACCTTC,-,-,TRBV14,TRBJ1-2
CASSVAGTGGYGYTF,TGTGCCAGCAGCGTAGCAGGGACAGGGGGCTATGGCTACACCTTC,TRBD1,-,TRBV9,TRBJ1-2
CASSIWTGANTEAFF,TGTGCCAGTAGTATCTGGACAGGGGCCAACACTGAAGCTTTCTTT,TRBD1,-,TRBV19,TRBJ1-1
CASSSGNTDTQYF,TGTGCCAGCAGTTCCGGGAACACAGATACGCAGTATTTT,-,-,TRBV12-3/TRBV12-4,TRBJ2-3
CASSVGKGAKLTSPLHF,TGTGCCAGCAGCGTAGGGAAGGGGGCGAAACTTACCTCACCCCTCCACTTT,TRBD1,-,TRBV9,TRBJ1-6
CASSGGTGRMGNYNEQFF,TGTGCCAGCAGTGGGGGGACAGGAAGGATGGGAAATTACAATGAGCAGTTCTTC,TRBD1,-,TRBV6-1,TRBJ2-1
CATSDKTGSNTGELFF,TGTGCCACCAGTGACAAAACAGGGTCGAACACCGGGGAGCTGTTTTTT,-,-,TRBV24-1,TRBJ2-2
CASRGGNYGYTF,TGTGCTTCGAGGGGCGGAAACTATGGCTACACCTTC,-,-,TRBV12-3/TRBV12-4,TRBJ1-2
CASSVGTRGDTQYF,TGTGCCAGCAGTGTGGGGACTCGCGGGGATACGCAGTATTTT,-,-,TRBV2,TRBJ2-3
CASSYRRQVNTEAFF,TGTGCCAGCAGTTACCGAAGACAAGTTAACACTGAAGCTTTCTTT,-,-,TRBV6-5,TRBJ1-1
CASSLYGGTNEKLFF,TGTGCCAGCAGTTTATATGGGGGAACTAATGAAAAACTGTTTTTT,-,-,TRBV27,TRBJ1-4
CASSKQDSNQPQHF,TGTGCCAGTAGTAAACAGGATAGCAATCAGCCCCAGCATTTT,-,few,TRBV19,TRBJ1-5
CASSTRQGVGTEAFF,TGTGCCAGTAGTACGCGACAGGGGGTAGGGACTGAAGCTTTCTTT,TRBD1,-,TRBV19,TRBJ1-1
CASSEFEGYLGVHTEAFF,TGCGCCAGCAGTGAGTTTGAGGGCTACTTGGGGGTACACACTGAAGCTTTCTTT,-,-,TRBV10-2,TRBJ1-1
CASSLDPQFGFTIYF,TGTGCCAGCAGCTTAGATCCACAGTTCGGGTTTACCATATATTTT,-,-,TRBV7-2,TRBJ1-3
CASSFPEAGNTIYF,TGTGCCAGCAGCTTCCCCGAGGCTGGAAACACCATATATTTT,-,-,TRBV5-6,TRBJ1-3
CASSLGSENTEAFF,TGTGCCAGCAGCTTAGGGTCGGAGAACACTGAAGCTTTCTTT,-,few,TRBV7-9,TRBJ1-1
CASSQREEVVAKNIQYF,TGCGCCAGCAGCCAAAGGGAAGAGGTGGTCGCCAAAAACATTCAGTACTTC,-,-,TRBV4-1,TRBJ2-4
CASTHRADQPQHF,TGTGCCAGTACCCACAGGGCCGATCAGCCCCAGCATTTT,-,-,TRBV19,TRBJ1-5
CASSSPGQGNNEQFF,TGTGCCAGCTCCTCCCCGGGACAGGGGAATAATGAGCAGTTCTTC,TRBD1,-,TRBV28,TRBJ2-1
CASSERTGDGYTF,TGTGCCAGCAGTGAAAGGACAGGAGATGGCTACACCTTC,TRBD1,-,TRBV6-1,TRBJ1-2
CASSQALKTYEQYF,TGTGCCAGCAGCCAAGCTTTGAAGACCTACGAGCAGTACTTC,-,-,TRBV3-1/TRBV3-2,TRBJ2-7
CASKTREGAPAPLHF,TGTGCCAGCAAAACAAGGGAGGGGGCCCCCGCACCCCTCCACTTT,TRBD1,-,TRBV2,TRBJ1-6
CSFLAQQETQYF,TGCAGCTTCCTGGCCCAGCAAGAGACCCAGTACTTC,-,-,TRBV29-1,TRBJ2-5
CSVDGSTSYNEQFF,TGCAGCGTTGACGGTTCCACCTCCTACAATGAGCAGTTCTTC,-,once,TRBV29-1,TRBJ2-1
CASSITWNTGELFF,TGTGCCAGTAGTATCACCTGGAACACCGGGGAGCTGTTTTTT,-,-,TRBV19,TRBJ2-2
CASSDRLADTGELFF,TGCGCCAGCAGCGACCGACTAGCGGACACCGGGGAGCTGTTTTTT,TRBD2,few,TRBV5-1,TRBJ2-2
CASSLDATVSDYGYTF,TGTGCCAGCAGCTTGGATGCCACAGTATCAGACTATGGCTACACCTTC,-,-,TRBV5-4,TRBJ1-2
CASSSETGSNTGELFF,TGTGCCAGCAGCTCAGAGACAGGGTCAAACACCGGGGAGCTGTTTTTT,TRBD1,-,TRBV7-6,TRBJ2-2
CASSLVGFGELFF,TGTGCCAGCAGTTTAGTGGGGTTCGGGGAGCTGTTTTTT,-,once,TRBV28,TRBJ2-2
CASSLGGYSNQPQHF,TGTGCCAGCAGCTTAGGAGGGTATAGCAATCAGCCCCAGCATTTT,-,-,TRBV7-9,TRBJ1-5
CASSVRGGNYNEQFF,TGTGCCAGCAGCGTCCGGGGGGGCAATTACAATGAGCAGTTCTTC,TRBD2,-,TRBV6-5,TRBJ2-1
CASSQGGANTEAFF,TGTGCCAGCAGCCAAGGTGGGGCGAACACTGAAGCTTTCTTT,-,-,TRBV3-1/TRBV3-2,TRBJ1-1
CASSFFMVPEAFF,TGTGCCAGCAGCTTTTTTATGGTCCCTGAAGCTTTCTTT,-,-,TRBV5-8,TRBJ1-1